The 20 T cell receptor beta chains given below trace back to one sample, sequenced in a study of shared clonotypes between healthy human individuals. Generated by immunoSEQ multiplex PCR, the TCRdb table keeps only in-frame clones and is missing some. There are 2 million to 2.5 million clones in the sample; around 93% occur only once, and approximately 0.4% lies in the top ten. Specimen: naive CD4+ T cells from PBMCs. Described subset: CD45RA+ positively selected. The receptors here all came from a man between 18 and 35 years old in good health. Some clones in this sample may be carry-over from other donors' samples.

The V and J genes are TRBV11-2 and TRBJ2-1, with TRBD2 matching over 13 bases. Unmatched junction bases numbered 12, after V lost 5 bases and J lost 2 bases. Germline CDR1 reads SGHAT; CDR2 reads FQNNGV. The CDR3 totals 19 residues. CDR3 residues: CASSKRTSGSGRAYNEQFF. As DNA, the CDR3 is TGTGCCAGCAGCAAGAGGACTAGCGGGAGTGGAAGGGCCTACAATGAGCAGTTCTTC.

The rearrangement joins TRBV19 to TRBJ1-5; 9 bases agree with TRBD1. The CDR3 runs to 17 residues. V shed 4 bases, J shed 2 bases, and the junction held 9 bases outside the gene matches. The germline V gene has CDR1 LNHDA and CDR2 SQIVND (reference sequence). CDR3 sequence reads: CASSRRQGVGGNQPQHF. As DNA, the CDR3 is TGTGCCAGTAGTAGAAGACAGGGGGTCGGTGGCAATCAGCCCCAGCATTTT.

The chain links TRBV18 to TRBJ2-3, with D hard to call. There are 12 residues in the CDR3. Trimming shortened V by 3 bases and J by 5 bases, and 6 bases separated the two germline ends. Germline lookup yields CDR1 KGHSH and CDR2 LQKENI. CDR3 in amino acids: CASSPGRDTQYF. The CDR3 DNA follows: TGTGCCAGCTCACCTGGGCGAGATACGCAGTATTTT. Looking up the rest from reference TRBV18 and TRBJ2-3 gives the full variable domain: NAGVMQNPRHLVRRRGQEARLRCSPMKGHSHVYWYRQLPEEGLKFMVYLQKENIIDESGMPKERFSAEFPKEGPSILRIQQVVRGDSAAYFCASSPGRDTQYFGPGTRLTVL.

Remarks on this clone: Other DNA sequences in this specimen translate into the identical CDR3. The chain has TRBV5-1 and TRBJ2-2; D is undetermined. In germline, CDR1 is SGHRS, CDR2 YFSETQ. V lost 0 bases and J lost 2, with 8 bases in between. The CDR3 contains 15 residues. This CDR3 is CASSLVAPNTGELFF. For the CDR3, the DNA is TGCGCCAGCAGCTTGGTAGCCCCAAACACCGGGGAGCTGTTTTTT.

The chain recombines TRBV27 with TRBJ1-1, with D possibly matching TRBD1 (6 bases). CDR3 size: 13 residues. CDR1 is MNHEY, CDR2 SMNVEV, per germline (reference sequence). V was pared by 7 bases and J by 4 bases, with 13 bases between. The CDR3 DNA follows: TGTGCCAGCACTAAACAGGGAGGCACTGAAGCTTTCTTT. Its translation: CASTKQGGTEAFF.

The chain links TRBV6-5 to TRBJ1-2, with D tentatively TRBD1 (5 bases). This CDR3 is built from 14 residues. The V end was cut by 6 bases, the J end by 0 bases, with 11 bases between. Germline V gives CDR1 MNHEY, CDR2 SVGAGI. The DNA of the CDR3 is TGTGCCAGCAGCCGCGGGACGGCTAACTATGGCTACACCTTC. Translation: CASSRGTANYGYTF.

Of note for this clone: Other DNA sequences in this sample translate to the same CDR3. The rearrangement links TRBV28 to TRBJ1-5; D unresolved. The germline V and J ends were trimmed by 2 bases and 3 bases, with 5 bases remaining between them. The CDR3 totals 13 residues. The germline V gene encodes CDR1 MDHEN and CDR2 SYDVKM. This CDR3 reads CASSLDNNQPQHF. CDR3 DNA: TGTGCCAGCAGTTTAGACAACAATCAGCCCCAGCATTTT. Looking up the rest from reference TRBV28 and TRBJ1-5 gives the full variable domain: DVKVTQSSRYLVKRTGEKVFLECVQDMDHENMFWYRQDPGLGLRLIYFSYDVKMKEKGDIPEGYSVSREKKERFSLILESASTNQTSMYLCASSLDNNQPQHFGDGTRLSIL.

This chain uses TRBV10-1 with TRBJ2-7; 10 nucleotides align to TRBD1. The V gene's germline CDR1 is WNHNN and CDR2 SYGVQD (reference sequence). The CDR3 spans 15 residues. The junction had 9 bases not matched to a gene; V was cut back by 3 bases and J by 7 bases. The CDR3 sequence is CASSEPGQGLQEQYF. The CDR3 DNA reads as TGCGCCAGCAGTGAACCGGGACAGGGGCTACAAGAGCAGTACTTC.

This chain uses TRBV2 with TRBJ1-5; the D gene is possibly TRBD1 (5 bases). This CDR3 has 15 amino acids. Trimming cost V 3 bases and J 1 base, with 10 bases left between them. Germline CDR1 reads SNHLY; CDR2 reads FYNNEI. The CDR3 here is CASSDGTVSNQPQHF. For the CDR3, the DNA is TGTGCCAGCAGTGATGGGACGGTCAGCAATCAGCCCCAGCATTTT.

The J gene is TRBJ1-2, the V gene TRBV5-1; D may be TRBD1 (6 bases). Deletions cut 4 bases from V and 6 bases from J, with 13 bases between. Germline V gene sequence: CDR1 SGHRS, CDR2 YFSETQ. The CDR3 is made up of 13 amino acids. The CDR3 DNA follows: TGCGCCAGCAGCCCTGCAGGGGAACATGGCTACACCTTC. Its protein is CASSPAGEHGYTF.

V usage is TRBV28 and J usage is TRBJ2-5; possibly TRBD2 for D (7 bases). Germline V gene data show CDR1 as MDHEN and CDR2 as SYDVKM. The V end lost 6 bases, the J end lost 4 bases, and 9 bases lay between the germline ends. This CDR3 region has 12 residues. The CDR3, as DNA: TGTGCCAGCAGGCGGGGGCTAGAGACCCAGTACTTC. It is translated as CASRRGLETQYF. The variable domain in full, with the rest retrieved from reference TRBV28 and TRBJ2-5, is DVKVTQSSRYLVKRTGEKVFLECVQDMDHENMFWYRQDPGLGLRLIYFSYDVKMKEKGDIPEGYSVSREKKERFSLILESASTNQTSMYLCASRRGLETQYFGPGTRLLVL.

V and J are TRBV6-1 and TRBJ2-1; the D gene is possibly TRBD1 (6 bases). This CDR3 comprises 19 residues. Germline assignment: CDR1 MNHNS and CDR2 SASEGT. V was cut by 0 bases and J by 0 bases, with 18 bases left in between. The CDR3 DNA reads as TGTGCCAGCAGTGAAGCGCTTCTGTTGACAGGCAGCTCCTACAATGAGCAGTTCTTC. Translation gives CASSEALLLTGSSYNEQFF.

The CDR3 region is CASSQGQGSSGTGELFF. The CDR3 nucleotides read TGCGCCAGCAGCCAGGGACAGGGTTCGTCCGGCACCGGGGAGCTGTTTTTT. The J gene is TRBJ2-2, the V gene TRBV5-1; 9 nucleotides align to TRBD1. Germline V gene lookup returns CDR1 SGHRS and CDR2 YFSETQ. This CDR3 comprises 17 residues. Trimming at V came to 4 bases and at J to 4 bases, leaving 11 bases not matched to a gene.

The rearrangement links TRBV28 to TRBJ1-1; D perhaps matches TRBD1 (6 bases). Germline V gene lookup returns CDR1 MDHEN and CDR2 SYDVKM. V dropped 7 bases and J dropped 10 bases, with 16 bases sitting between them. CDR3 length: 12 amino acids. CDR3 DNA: TGTGCCAGCACCGGGGGGGGGCCACGAGCTTTCTTT. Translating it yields CASTGGGPRAFF.

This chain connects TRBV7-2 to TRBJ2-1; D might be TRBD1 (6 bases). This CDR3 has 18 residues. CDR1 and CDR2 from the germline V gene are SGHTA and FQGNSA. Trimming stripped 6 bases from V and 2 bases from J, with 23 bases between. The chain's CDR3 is CASSFYPLETGAYNEQFF. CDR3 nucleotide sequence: TGTGCCAGCAGTTTCTATCCTCTAGAGACAGGAGCCTACAATGAGCAGTTCTTC.

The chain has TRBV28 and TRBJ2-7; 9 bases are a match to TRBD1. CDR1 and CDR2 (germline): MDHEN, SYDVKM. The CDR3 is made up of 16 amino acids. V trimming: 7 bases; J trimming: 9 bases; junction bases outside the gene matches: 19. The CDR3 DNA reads TGTGCCAGCATCCCTTCCTCCGGGACAGGGCTAATCGGGCAGTACTTC. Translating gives CASIPSSGTGLIGQYF.

The CDR3 region is CASRPGLAGDGAGELFF. CDR3 DNA sequence: TGTGCCAGCAGGCCAGGACTAGCGGGAGACGGGGCCGGGGAGCTGTTTTTT. The chain recombines TRBV7-9 with TRBJ2-2, with 13 bases that match TRBD2. Germline lookup yields CDR1 SEHNR and CDR2 FQNEAQ (reference sequence). This CDR3 is built from 17 residues. V shed 6 bases, J shed 6 bases, and the junction held 10 bases outside the gene matches. Variable domain in full (rest from reference TRBV7-9 and TRBJ2-2): DTGVSQNPRHKITKRGQNVTFRCDPISEHNRLYWYRQTLGQGPEFLTYFQNEAQLEKSRLLSDRFSAERPKGSFSTLEIQRTEQGDSAMYLCASRPGLAGDGAGELFFGEGSRLTVL.

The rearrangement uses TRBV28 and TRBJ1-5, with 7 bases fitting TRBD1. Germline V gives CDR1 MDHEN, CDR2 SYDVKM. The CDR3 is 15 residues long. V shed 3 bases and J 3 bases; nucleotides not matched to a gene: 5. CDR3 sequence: CASSFSQGDNQPQHF. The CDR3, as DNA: TGTGCCAGCAGTTTCTCGCAGGGGGACAATCAGCCCCAGCATTTT.

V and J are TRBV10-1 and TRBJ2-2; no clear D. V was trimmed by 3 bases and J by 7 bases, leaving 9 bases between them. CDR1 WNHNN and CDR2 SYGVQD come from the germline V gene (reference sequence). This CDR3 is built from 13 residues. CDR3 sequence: CASSDPDRGELFF. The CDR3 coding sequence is TGCGCCAGCAGTGACCCGGACCGCGGGGAGCTGTTTTTT.

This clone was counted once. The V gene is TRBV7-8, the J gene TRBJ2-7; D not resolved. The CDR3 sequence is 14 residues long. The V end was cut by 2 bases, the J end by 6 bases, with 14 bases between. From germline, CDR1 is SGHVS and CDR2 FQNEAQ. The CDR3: CASSLRPGMGEQYF. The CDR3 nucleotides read TGTGCCAGCAGCTTACGGCCCGGAATGGGCGAGCAGTACTTC.